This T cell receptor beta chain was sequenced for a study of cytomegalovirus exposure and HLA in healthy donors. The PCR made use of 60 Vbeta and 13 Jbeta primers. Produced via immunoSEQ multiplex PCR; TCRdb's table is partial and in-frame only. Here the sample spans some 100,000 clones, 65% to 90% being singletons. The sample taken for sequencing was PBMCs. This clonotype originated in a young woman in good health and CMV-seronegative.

The CDR3 nucleotides are TGTGCCTGGAGAGGTCGGAGACTAGCGGGAGGGGTTGAGCAGTTCTTC. Translated, it gives CAWRGRRLAGGVEQFF. The chain couples TRBV30 to TRBJ2-1, with 14 bases lining up with TRBD2. This CDR3 contains 16 residues. From germline, CDR1 is GTSNPN and CDR2 SVGIG (reference sequence). Trimming at V came to 3 bases and at J to 9 bases, leaving 10 bases not matched to a gene.